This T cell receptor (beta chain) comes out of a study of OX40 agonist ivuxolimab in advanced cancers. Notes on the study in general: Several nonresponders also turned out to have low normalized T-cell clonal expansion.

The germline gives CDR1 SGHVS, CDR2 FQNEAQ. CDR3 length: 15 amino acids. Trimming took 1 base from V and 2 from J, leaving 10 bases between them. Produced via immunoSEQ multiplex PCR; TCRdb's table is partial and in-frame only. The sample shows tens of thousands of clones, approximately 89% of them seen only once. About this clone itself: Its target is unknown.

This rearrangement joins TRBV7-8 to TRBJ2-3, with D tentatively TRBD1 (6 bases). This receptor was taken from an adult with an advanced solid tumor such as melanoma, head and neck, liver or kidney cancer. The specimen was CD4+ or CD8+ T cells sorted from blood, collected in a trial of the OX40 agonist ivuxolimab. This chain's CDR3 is CASSLDRANTDTQYF. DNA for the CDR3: TGTGCCAGCAGCTTAGACAGGGCCAACACAGATACGCAGTATTTT.